This T cell receptor (beta chain) was identified in a study of shared clonotypes between healthy human individuals. Across the whole study: Used for every donor were three CD4 naive, three CD4 memory, two CD8 naive and one CD8 memory plate.

TCRdb keeps only in-frame clones here, not all; method: immunoSEQ multiplex PCR. In the table there are over a million clones, around 98% of which are singletons. Concerning this clone: Its specificity is unknown.

The study's findings and limits: Clonotypes which were not shared had lower generation probabilities than clonotypes that all four donors shared.

Donation came from healthy HIV-negative adults that had no recent acute infections or vaccinations. From CD4+ cells came CD45RA+ naive and CD45RA-negative memory subsets. The V segment lost 6 bases and the J segment 6 bases; nucleotides outside the gene matches: 8. The CDR3 has 15 amino acids. CDR1 SQVTM and CDR2 ANQGSEA come from the germline V gene. This receptor was obtained from a man in his thirties or forties in good health. The sequenced material came from naive CD4+ T cells sorted from blood. Subset: CD45RA+ positively selected. The chain couples TRBV29-1 to TRBJ2-2; TRBD2 agrees at 12 bases. CDR3 nucleotides: TGCAGCGTCCGGACTAGCGGGAACGTGGCCGGGGAGCTGTTTTTT. Its translation: CSVRTSGNVAGELFF.